These 7 T cell receptor beta chains originate from one sample sequenced in a study of T-cell reconstitution after alpha-beta-depleted transplantation in children. Unique molecular identifiers featured in how the TCRbeta library was prepared. TCRdb itself ran the PCR reads through MiXCR, one entry per CDR3 protein. The sample yields fewer than 250,000 distinct CDR3 sequences, 8.2% seen once. Sequenced here: PBMCs, mostly from graft donor cells, sampled 180 days after TCRalphabeta/CD19-depleted stem cell transplant. These receptor sequences come from a male patient younger than 18 who had a stem cell transplant for acute lymphoblastic leukemia, so the T cells may come from the graft donor.

This clonotype was seen ten or more times. The chain couples TRBV7-8 to TRBJ1-2; TRBD1 matches at 7 bases. Germline CDR1 SGHVS, CDR2 FQNEAQ. The V gene end was trimmed by 5 bases and the J gene end by 8 bases; junction bases not matched to a gene: 14. The CDR3 is made up of 15 amino acids. CDR3 DNA: TGTGCCAGCAGCCTTTACGGGAATACAGGGGCGGGCTACACCTTC. Protein sequence: CASSLYGNTGAGYTF.

This clonotype was seen many times. The chain employs TRBV13 and TRBJ2-7; D may be TRBD1 (5 bases). Germline CDR1 reads PRHDT; CDR2 reads FYEKMQ (reference sequence). The CDR3 is 12 amino acids. Trimming took 5 bases from V and 7 from J, leaving 12 bases between them. The CDR3 DNA follows: TGTGCCAGCAGCCCCCAGGGCAGTGAGCAGTACTTC. As protein: CASSPQGSEQYF.

The gene calls are TRBV4-3 and TRBJ2-5; weak D call: TRBD2 (6 bases). This CDR3 has 15 amino acids. Germline loops: CDR1 LGHNA, CDR2 YSLEER. Trimming removed 0 bases at V and 5 bases at J, with 13 bases between. In DNA form, the CDR3 reads TGCGCCAGCAGCCAAGATCCCGGGACTTTTGAGACCCAGTACTTC. The encoded protein is CASSQDPGTFETQYF.

This clonotype came up many times. J is TRBJ2-7 and V is TRBV21-1; TRBD2, the D gene given by the table, was not confirmed from the DNA. TRBV21-1 is marked as a pseudogene. The CDR3 totals 16 residues. In DNA form, the CDR3 reads TGTGCCAGCAGCATGGGACTAGCGGAGAGGGGCCACGAGCAGTACTTC. Translated, it gives CASSMGLAERGHEQYF.

There are many counts of this clonotype. V is TRBV28 and J is TRBJ2-2; D remains ambiguous. Germline lookup yields CDR1 MDHEN and CDR2 SYDVKM. The CDR3 runs 15 residues. V gave up 4 bases and J gave up 3 bases, with 12 bases separating them. This chain's CDR3 is CASSSGNGYTGELFF. The CDR3 DNA follows: TGTGCCAGCAGTTCTGGGAATGGGTACACCGGGGAGCTGTTTTTT.

At least ten counts were recorded for this clonotype. A junction boundary mismatches the germline segment, possibly from a read error. The J gene is TRBJ2-7, the V gene TRBV7-7; weak D call: TRBD2 (5 bases). This CDR3 region has 13 residues. Germline values: CDR1 SSHAT, CDR2 FNYEAQ (reference sequence). The CDR3 loop reads CASSLEASREQYF. CDR3 sequence (DNA): TGTGCTAGCAGCTTAGAGGCTAGCAGGGAGCAGTACTTC. Combining the CDR3 with reference TRBV7-7 and TRBJ2-7 gives the whole variable domain GAGVSQSPRYKVTKRGQDVTLRCDPISSHATLYWYQQALGQGPEFLTYFNYEAQPDKSGLPSDRFSAERPEGSISTLTIQRTEQRDSAMYRCASSLEASREQYFGPGTRLTVT.

This clonotype occurred once. A read error may explain this, as a much larger clone is one base away. The chain joins TRBV7-9 to TRBJ2-7, with TRBD2 matching 7 bases. From germline, CDR1 is SEHNR and CDR2 FQNEAQ (reference sequence). This CDR3 region has 13 residues. The junction had 9 bases not matched to a gene; V was cut back by 3 bases and J by 10 bases. The CDR3 spells CASSFIGRYDQYF. Written as DNA, the CDR3 is TGTGCCAGCAGCTTCATCGGGAGGTATGACCAGTACTTC.